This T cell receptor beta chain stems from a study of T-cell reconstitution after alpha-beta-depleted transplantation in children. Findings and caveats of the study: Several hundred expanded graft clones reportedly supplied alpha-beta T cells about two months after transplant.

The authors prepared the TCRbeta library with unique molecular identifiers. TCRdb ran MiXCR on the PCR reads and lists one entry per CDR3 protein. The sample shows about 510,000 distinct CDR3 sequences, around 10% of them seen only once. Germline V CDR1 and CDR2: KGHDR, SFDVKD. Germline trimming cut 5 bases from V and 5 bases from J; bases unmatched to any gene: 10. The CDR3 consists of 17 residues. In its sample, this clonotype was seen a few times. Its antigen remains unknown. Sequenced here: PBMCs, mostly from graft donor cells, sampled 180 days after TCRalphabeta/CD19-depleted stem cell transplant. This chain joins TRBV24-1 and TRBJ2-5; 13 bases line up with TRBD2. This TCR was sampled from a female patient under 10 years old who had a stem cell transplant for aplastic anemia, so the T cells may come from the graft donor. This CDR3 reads CATSASRTSGRGETQYF. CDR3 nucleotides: TGTGCCACCAGTGCTTCTAGGACTAGCGGGAGAGGCGAGACCCAGTACTTC.